A selection of T cell receptor beta chains follows, all from one sample in a study of cytomegalovirus exposure and HLA in healthy donors. TCRdb's copy holds only in-frame clones and misses some; the assay was immunoSEQ multiplex PCR. The ten top clones account for 7.5% to 9%, within a sample of about 44,000 clones. Sequenced input: PBMCs. The source is a male donor in good health and CMV-seronegative. Both conserved end residues are part of each CDR3. The D gene is left open where the match is weak.

D gene: TRBD1
J gene: TRBJ1-1
V gene: TRBV5-1
CDR3 DNA: TGCGCCAGCAGCTTGGCAGGGACAGGGGGTAGGAGAAGCACTGAAGCTTTCTTT
CDR3 protein: CASSLAGTGGRRSTEAFF

D gene: .
J gene: TRBJ1-3
V gene: TRBV28
CDR3 DNA: TGTGCCAGCAGTTTTCGGGGTTCCGGAAACACCATATATTTT
CDR3 protein: CASSFRGSGNTIYF

D gene: TRBD2
J gene: TRBJ2-2
V gene: TRBV2
CDR3 DNA: TGTGCCAGCAGTGATCGGCGGGGGGACACCGGGGAGCTGTTTTTT
CDR3 protein: CASSDRRGDTGELFF

D gene: .
J gene: TRBJ2-3
V gene: TRBV6-4
CDR3 DNA: TGCGCCAGCAGTGTAACGGGAGAGGGCACAGATACGCAGTATTTT
CDR3 protein: CASSVTGEGTDTQYF

D gene: TRBD2
J gene: TRBJ2-1
V gene: TRBV28
CDR3 DNA: TGTGCCAGCAGTTTTAGGGGGGGGACTAGCTATTTTCCGTTCTTC
CDR3 protein: CASSFRGGTSYFPFF

D gene: TRBD1
J gene: TRBJ2-5
V gene: TRBV15
CDR3 DNA: TGTGCCACCAGCAGGGGCGGGACAGGGGGCGAGACCCAGTACTTC
CDR3 protein: CATSRGGTGGETQYF

D gene: TRBD1
J gene: TRBJ2-7
V gene: TRBV10-1
CDR3 DNA: TGCGCCAGCAGTGAGTCACGACAGGGGGCGAGGGAGCAGTACTTC
CDR3 protein: CASSESRQGAREQYF

D gene: .
J gene: TRBJ2-1
V gene: TRBV28
CDR3 DNA: TGTGCCAGCAGTTTATTTGGCTCTTACAATGAGCAGTTCTTC
CDR3 protein: CASSLFGSYNEQFF

D gene: TRBD2
J gene: TRBJ2-7
V gene: TRBV29-1
CDR3 DNA: TGCAGCGTTGAAGAGGGACTAGCGGGAGGCGCTCAGTACTTC
CDR3 protein: CSVEEGLAGGAQYF

D gene: .
J gene: TRBJ1-1
V gene: TRBV7-9
CDR3 DNA: TGTGCCAGCAGCTTTATTACGCGGGCGACTGAAGCTTTCTTT
CDR3 protein: CASSFITRATEAFF

D gene: .
J gene: TRBJ1-1
V gene: TRBV5-1
CDR3 DNA: TGCGCCAGCAGCCGAATCAGATTTGGCGTGAAGAACAGGGATACCCACGTGAACACTGAAGCTTTCTTT
CDR3 protein: CASSRIRFGVKNRDTHVNTEAFF

D gene: TRBD2
J gene: TRBJ2-7
V gene: TRBV4-2
CDR3 DNA: TGTGCCAGCAGCCAAGATTCGGCGGGAGGGACCGGCTACGAGCAGTACTTC
CDR3 protein: CASSQDSAGGTGYEQYF

D gene: .
J gene: TRBJ2-3
V gene: TRBV30
CDR3 DNA: TGTGCCTGGAATCGGGAGTACCGAGATACGCAGTATTTT
CDR3 protein: CAWNREYRDTQYF

D gene: TRBD2
J gene: TRBJ2-1
V gene: TRBV7-9
CDR3 DNA: TGTGCCAGCAGCTCTACGACTAGCGGGAGAGTGTCCTACAATGAGCAGTTCTTC
CDR3 protein: CASSSTTSGRVSYNEQFF